Included here is one TCR beta chain sequence, with context. What this receptor recognizes is not known. Base qualities are not at hand, and no much larger clone is one base apart. This sample also contains other DNA sequences that code for the same CDR3. The CDR3, from cysteine to phenylalanine, totals 16 residues. CDR3 DNA only is kept here, 48 bases in frame from base 1. The germline V gene (reference sequence) gives CDR1 as WNHNN and CDR2 as SYGVQD. Deletion took 0 bases off V and 1 base off J, with a span of 12 bases between the germline ends. These data belong to a study of shared clonotypes between healthy human individuals (dated by TCRdb to the early 2020s). Regarding the research as a whole: The cohort included a few men and two women between 18 and 49 years of age. Per donor, three plates each were used for CD4 naive and CD4 memory, two for CD8 naive, and one for CD8 memory. The study deeply sequenced blood TCR repertoires of about 5 healthy adults to estimate repertoire size and the extent of clonotype sharing between individuals. Different laboratories and diverse techniques were used to prepare libraries and sequence TCR repertoires, to increase sequencing depth and limit assay-specific biases. Per donor, leukapheresis produced somewhere between about 0.85 and 8.9 billion PBMCs.

The full study reports these points: Compared with non-shared clonotypes, the clonotypes found in all four sorted-subset donors had higher generation probabilities. About 5% of naive CD4, more than 3% of naive CD8, approximately 2% of memory CD4, and more than 0.35% of memory CD8 clonotypes were shared across a few donors. Naive subsets generally had larger estimated clonotype richness than memory subsets. Rarefaction of sorted-subset datasets indicated incomplete sequencing despite the large sequencing depth. Because the study included only a small number of donors, the genetic and exposure-history diversity represented was limited. Based on pairwise subsampling, the degree of clonotype sharing among donors was expected to be affected by sequencing depth. Sampling was limited to blood, and TCR repertoires in tissue likely differ from TCR repertoires in blood.

TCR CDR3 regions were amplified from genomic DNA by multiplex PCR using the deep immunoSEQ assay. For each cell subset, the extracted genomic DNA was distributed evenly across all wells of several immunoSEQ 96-well plates, and each plate served as one replicate. Each replicate PCR for sorted subsets received around 0.2 ug genomic DNA, equal to 28,000 or so T cell genomes. Purified libraries were quantified with a Qubit 3.0 fluorometer, sized on a Bioanalyzer 2100, and re-quantified with the KAPA Library Quantification kit. Each immunoSEQ 96-well plate was sequenced on its own single-read 150-cycle Illumina NextSeq 550 flow cell. As for how the authors treated the data: Because only junctional sequences without quality scores were contained in the immunoSEQ output, filtering matching that applied to full-length reads could not be performed. To assign V/J genes and CDR3, sequences were annotated against IMGT germline references using PyIR, a Python wrapper for IgBLAST v1.9. Any read was removed if the V/J assignment was weak (E-value above 1e-6), the CDR3 was missing, or the read contained stop codons, out-of-frame junctions, or ambiguous translated residues. A V3J clonotype was defined by an identical inferred V gene, J gene, and CDR3 amino acid sequence. Percentage overlap between repertoires was calculated by dividing the number of shared unique clonotypes by the size of the smaller repertoire. Richness of each repertoire was evaluated using RTK rarefaction, the Chao1 estimator, and Recon v2.1 estimates of unobserved clonotypes. OLGA was used to compute generation probabilities for all TCRbeta clonotypes that the gDNA method yielded from a few donors. TCRdb took this table from immuneACCESS and kept in-frame rearrangements with V and J called. Such tables lack part of the clones; where checked against another copy, unresolved V genes explain under half of the gap, and the rest is unexplained. That table gives V, J and clone size, and the DNA gave D and trimming. This sample has 950,000 to 1,100,000 clones in its table, and about 75% of those were observed once. Approximately 1.5% of the sample is in the top ten clones.

The donors were healthy, HIV-negative adults who had no recently reported acute infections or vaccinations. All donors were Caucasian adults living in Nashville, Tennessee, USA. CD4+ T cells were enriched through magnetic negative selection, after which naive cells were positively selected on CD45RA and the remaining negative fraction served as the memory subset. Blood was collected by leukapheresis, and PBMCs were isolated by Ficoll-Histopaque density gradient centrifugation and then cryopreserved in liquid nitrogen vapor phase. Analytical flow cytometry was used to check the purity and quantity of every magnetically sorted T cell population. From each sorted fraction, genomic DNA was isolated and quantified by UV absorbance on a Nanodrop 2000c.

The source material was memory CD4+ T cells sorted from blood. Read against the paper, the sample's cell subset or site label means: CD45RA-negative fraction. The clonotype was recovered from a young man in good health. This chain joins TRBV10-1 to TRBJ2-5; the D region possibly corresponds to TRBD2 (5 bases align). The CDR3: CASSESSGRGQETQYF. The nucleotide sequence reads TGCGCCAGCAGTGAGTCGAGTGGCCGGGGCCAAGAGACCCAGTACTTC.